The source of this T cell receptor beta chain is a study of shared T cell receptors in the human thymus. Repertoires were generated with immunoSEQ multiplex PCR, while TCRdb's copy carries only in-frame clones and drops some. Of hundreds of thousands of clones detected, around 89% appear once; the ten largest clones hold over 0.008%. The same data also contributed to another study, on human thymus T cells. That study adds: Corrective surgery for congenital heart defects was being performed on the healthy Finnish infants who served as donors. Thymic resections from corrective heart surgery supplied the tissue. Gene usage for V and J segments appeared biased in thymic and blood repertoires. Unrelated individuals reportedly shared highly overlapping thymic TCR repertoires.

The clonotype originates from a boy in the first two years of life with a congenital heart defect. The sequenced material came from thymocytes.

The CDR3 sequence: CASSHGTSGSPNEQFF. The CDR3, as DNA: TGCGCCAGCAGCCACGGGACTAGCGGGAGTCCCAATGAGCAGTTCTTC. The chain has TRBV4-3 and TRBJ2-1; 14 nucleotides agree with TRBD2. V shed 3 bases, J shed 6 bases, and the junction held 4 bases outside the gene matches. CDR3 size: 16 residues. Germline-derived CDR1 and CDR2 are LGHNA and YSLEER.